The clone carrying this T cell receptor beta chain was found once. Its target is not known. 60 Vbeta and 13 Jbeta primers were used in PCR. The data were produced by immunoSEQ multiplex PCR, yet TCRdb's version contains in-frame clones alone and is incomplete. This table has 130,000 or so clones, around nine tenths appearing once. The sample belongs to a study of cytomegalovirus exposure and HLA in healthy donors. The study's findings and limits: Presence/absence analyses assumed roughly uniform sequencing depth across donors. Sequencing artifact likely explains a cluster of highly shared sequence variants.

Germline CDR1 is MNHNS and CDR2 is SASEGT. V shed 6 bases and J shed 3 bases, with 14 bases lying between them. The CDR3 contains 14 residues. The chain has TRBV6-1 and TRBJ1-2; the D gene is possibly TRBD1 (6 bases). The sequenced sample was PBMCs. This clonotype was obtained from a woman aged 25 to 45 in good health and CMV-seronegative. CDR3 region: CASRPDRSDYGYTF. In DNA form, the CDR3 reads TGTGCCAGCAGACCCGACAGGAGCGACTATGGCTACACCTTC.